Listed below are T cell receptor beta chains from one sample, sequenced in a study of early T cells in non-severe SARS-CoV-2 infection. MiXCR was run by TCRdb on the 5' RACE reads, yielding one entry per CDR3 protein. The sample contains over 50,000 distinct CDR3 sequences, around 8.3% of which appear only once. Here the sequenced sample was whole blood, taken at baseline. The receptors come from an adult who was a healthcare worker with PCR-confirmed SARS-CoV-2 infection or an uninfected control (not recorded which). Each CDR3 is given with its conserved first and last residue. A D gene is named only where the DNA matches it firmly. The listing skips clone size in some rows; elsewhere it reads once, few, many or a size class.

v_call	j_call	d_call	clone_size	cdr3_aa	cdr3_nt
TRBV13	TRBJ2-7	-	-	CASSLGGPRFEQYF	TGTGCCAGCAGCTTAGGTGGGCCACGTTTCGAGCAGTACTTC
TRBV27	TRBJ1-1	-	-	CASRQGRAEAFF	TGTGCCAGCAGACAGGGCCGAGCTGAAGCTTTCTTT
TRBV27	TRBJ2-7	-	few	CASSWGTRNYEQYF	TGTGCCAGCAGTTGGGGGACACGAAACTACGAGCAGTACTTC
TRBV7-2	TRBJ2-1	-	few	CASSLILLRANEQFF	TGTGCCAGCAGCTTAATTCTCCTTAGGGCCAATGAGCAGTTCTTC
TRBV12-3/TRBV12-4	TRBJ2-1	-	many	CASSFVSGEISYNEQFF	TGTGCCAGCAGTTTTGTTTCGGGGGAAATCTCATACAATGAGCAGTTCTTC
TRBV27	TRBJ1-2	-	many	CASGGGTAEGFGYTF	TGTGCCAGCGGAGGAGGGACGGCGGAGGGTTTTGGCTACACCTTC
TRBV20-1	TRBJ2-3	-	few	CSAKQTLARRSDTQYF	TGCAGTGCCAAACAGACACTAGCCCGCCGGTCGGATACGCAGTATTTT
TRBV7-2	TRBJ2-7	TRBD2	-	CASSLWGLDEQYF	TGTGCCAGCAGCTTATGGGGACTAGACGAGCAGTACTTC
TRBV7-9	TRBJ1-2	TRBD1	many	CASSSGQIYGYTF	TGTGCCAGCAGCTCGGGACAGATCTATGGCTACACCTTC
TRBV11-2	TRBJ1-4	-	-	CATGDGYEKLFF	TGTGCCACCGGGGACGGGTATGAAAAACTGTTTTTT
TRBV28	TRBJ1-1	TRBD1	many	CASRGQGETEAFF	TGTGCCAGCAGGGGACAGGGAGAAACTGAAGCTTTCTTT
TRBV28	TRBJ1-4	-	-	CASSLGGRRNEKLFF	TGTGCCAGCAGTTTGGGGGGCCGACGTAATGAAAAACTGTTTTTT
TRBV30	TRBJ1-5	-	-	CAWTHGSNQPQHF	TGTGCCTGGACCCACGGGAGCAATCAGCCCCAGCATTTT
TRBV12-3/TRBV12-4	TRBJ1-1	-	many	CASSLGRVEAFF	TGTGCCAGCAGTTTGGGTAGAGTTGAAGCTTTCTTT
TRBV11-2	TRBJ2-1	TRBD2	many	CASSLSLGTSYNEQFF	TGTGCCAGCAGCTTATCCTTGGGGACTAGCTACAATGAGCAGTTCTTC
TRBV7-9	TRBJ2-1	TRBD2	-	CASSPTTLAAYNEQFF	TGTGCCAGCAGCCCAACGACTCTAGCGGCTTACAATGAGCAGTTCTTC
TRBV5-4	TRBJ2-1	-	many	CASSADSYNEQFF	TGTGCCAGCAGCGCGGACAGTTACAATGAGCAGTTCTTC
TRBV29-1	TRBJ2-2	-	-	CSVSGYANTGELFF	TGCAGCGTATCGGGGTACGCGAACACCGGGGAGCTGTTTTTT
TRBV24-1	TRBJ2-1	-	-	CATSKGEVSSYNEQFF	TGTGCCACGAGTAAGGGGGAGGTCAGCTCCTACAATGAGCAGTTCTTC
TRBV18	TRBJ2-7	-	few	CASSPRSQGLTEQYF	TGTGCCAGCTCACCGAGGAGTCAGGGGTTAACCGAGCAGTACTTC
TRBV5-4	TRBJ2-7	TRBD2	many	CASSLGLAGVTYEQYF	TGTGCCAGCAGCTTGGGACTAGCGGGAGTCACCTACGAGCAGTACTTC
TRBV5-1	TRBJ2-2	-	-	CASSSRDRSPTGELFF	TGCGCCAGCAGCTCCCGAGACAGGAGCCCCACCGGGGAGCTGTTTTTT
TRBV20-1	TRBJ1-5	-	many	CSSPGGSNQPQHF	TGCAGTTCCCCGGGGGGTAGCAATCAGCCCCAGCATTTT
TRBV19	TRBJ2-1	-	few	CASSRTGNEQFF	TGTGCCAGTAGTAGGACCGGGAATGAGCAGTTCTTC